This entry describes one TCR beta chain. The data are from a study of shared clonotypes between healthy human individuals. CD45RO negativity and positive selection for CCR7 defined naive CD8 cells, a population that excluded terminally differentiated effector memory CD45RA+ cells. The CDR3 is 14 residues long. In germline, CDR1 is LNHDA, CDR2 SQIVND (reference sequence). Trimming took off 7 bases at V and 1 base at J, with 13 bases between the two ends. Profiled with immunoSEQ multiplex PCR; TCRdb holds only in-frame clones, not every one. The sample lists about 2 million clones; 85% to 95% were seen once.

The TCR was taken from a man aged 18 to 35 in good health. The J gene is TRBJ1-1, the V gene TRBV19; D is perhaps TRBD1 (5 bases). What was sequenced was naive CD8+ T cells sorted from blood. CDR3 sequence (DNA): TGTGCCAGTACCGGGACGCGGACGAACACTGAAGCTTTCTTT. Translation gives CASTGTRTNTEAFF.